This is a list of T cell receptor beta chains from one sample in a study of blood T cell repertoires in COVID-19. Using immunoSEQ multiplex PCR, the repertoire was profiled, and TCRdb retains in-frame clones only, with some absent. The sample has around 260,000 clones; roughly nine tenths are singletons. The sample comprised peripheral blood. Receptors were obtained from a man between 18 and 29 years old with active or convalescent COVID-19. Both conserved end residues are part of each CDR3. D genes are given only for firm matches. Expanded clones get a size class; other rows say once, few or many, or leave the size out.

clone size | J gene | D gene | V gene | CDR3 protein | CDR3 DNA
NA | TRBJ2-7 | NA | TRBV29-1 | CSGHGDSSYEQYF | TGCAGCGGGCATGGGGACTCCTCCTACGAGCAGTACTTC
few | TRBJ2-4 | NA | TRBV7-2 | CASSFFPGVQNIQYF | TGTGCCAGCAGCTTTTTTCCCGGGGTCCAAAACATTCAGTACTTC
once | TRBJ2-7 | NA | TRBV5-8 | CASSPRDLSYEQYF | TGTGCCAGCAGCCCCCGGGACTTATCCTACGAGCAGTACTTC
many | TRBJ2-2 | NA | TRBV9 | CASSVHNTGELFF | TGTGCCAGCAGCGTACATAACACCGGGGAGCTGTTTTTT
NA | TRBJ2-1 | TRBD1 | TRBV7-9 | CASSLGDRDYNEQFF | TGTGCCAGCAGCTTAGGGGACAGGGACTACAATGAGCAGTTCTTC
NA | TRBJ1-5 | TRBD1 | TRBV10-1 | CASSGKTGGISNQPQHF | TGCGCCAGCAGTGGGAAGACAGGGGGCATCAGCAATCAGCCCCAGCATTTT
NA | TRBJ1-1 | NA | TRBV5-1 | CASSADWNTEAFF | TGCGCCAGCAGCGCAGACTGGAACACTGAAGCTTTCTTT
once | TRBJ1-5 | TRBD1 | TRBV2 | CASSDARQGNQPQHF | TGTGCCAGCAGTGACGCGAGACAGGGGAATCAGCCCCAGCATTTT
NA | TRBJ1-6 | TRBD1 | TRBV5-1 | CASQINSGTVGSPLHF | TGCGCCAGTCAAATTAACTCCGGGACAGTCGGCTCACCCCTCCACTTT
NA | TRBJ2-1 | TRBD1 | TRBV7-9 | CASSTRGLGDRGRRGALGDEQFF | TGTGCCAGCAGCACACGTGGCCTCGGGGACAGGGGGCGGCGGGGGGCGTTAGGCGATGAGCAGTTCTTC
few | TRBJ2-4 | NA | TRBV6-2/TRBV6-3 | CASSYAQRNIQYF | TGTGCCAGCAGTTACGCACAGAGAAACATTCAGTACTTC
NA | TRBJ1-3 | NA | TRBV4-1 | CASSQGSARQTGNTIYF | TGCGCCAGCAGCCAAGGTAGCGCCAGACAAACTGGAAACACCATATATTTT
NA | TRBJ2-5 | TRBD2 | TRBV5-1 | CASSDGGLAGTQGTQYF | TGCGCCAGCAGTGACGGTGGACTAGCGGGGACACAAGGGACCCAGTACTTC
NA | TRBJ2-1 | NA | TRBV27 | CASTPFGRGYNEQFF | TGTGCCAGCACCCCATTCGGGAGAGGGTACAATGAGCAGTTCTTC
once | TRBJ2-1 | TRBD1 | TRBV28 | CASSLGQNNEQFF | TGTGCCAGCAGTTTGGGACAGAACAATGAGCAGTTCTTC
NA | TRBJ2-5 | NA | TRBV11-2 | CASSLAGWNQETQYF | TGTGCCAGCAGCTTAGCGGGATGGAACCAAGAGACCCAGTACTTC